Given below is one TCR beta chain in context. The data are from a study of blood T cell repertoires in COVID-19. Study summary: COVID-19 samples, acute and convalescent, were from the United States, Italy and Spain.

Per the original methods: The authors estimated nucleated cell counts from reference gene primer amplification. Sequencing used immunoSEQ multiplex PCR; TCRdb keeps in-frame clones, though not all of them. That table supplies the V and J calls and clone size; D and trimming were determined from the DNA. The sample comprises over 200,000 clones, 80% to 90% of which are singletons, and around 10% rests with the top ten. In germline, CDR1 is SGDLS, CDR2 YYNGEE. V lost 0 bases, J lost 4 bases, and 13 bases lay in between. This CDR3 has 16 residues. Input material: peripheral blood. The TCR originated in a man between 45 and 60 years old with COVID-19, enrolled during active disease. V usage is TRBV9 and J usage is TRBJ2-2; TRBD1 might be the D (5 bases). CDR3 protein: CASSVATGHPTGELFF. The DNA for the CDR3 is TGTGCCAGCAGCGTAGCTACTGGACACCCCACCGGGGAGCTGTTTTTT. The full variable domain, its missing parts supplied by reference TRBV9 and TRBJ2-2, is DSGVTQTPKHLITATGQRVTLRCSPRSGDLSVYWYQQSLDQGLQFLIQYYNGEERAKGNILERFSAQQFPDLHSELNLSSLELGDSALYFCASSVATGHPTGELFFGEGSRLTVL.